This TCR beta chain was retrieved from a study of OX40 agonist ivuxolimab in advanced cancers. Using immunoSEQ multiplex PCR, the repertoire was profiled, and TCRdb retains in-frame clones only, with some absent. The table shows 65,000 or so clones, with about four fifths occurring only once. The CDR3 totals 16 residues. V shed 3 bases, J shed 1 base, and the junction held 7 bases outside the gene matches. In germline, CDR1 is SGHTA, CDR2 FQGNSA. The V and J genes are TRBV7-2 and TRBJ2-5; 8 nucleotides align to TRBD2. The clonotype originates from an adult with an advanced solid tumor such as melanoma, head and neck, liver or kidney cancer. This specimen was CD4+ or CD8+ T cells sorted from blood, taken in a trial of the OX40 agonist ivuxolimab. DNA of the CDR3: TGTGCCAGCAGCTTTCCCCCCGGGGGGGTCCAAGAGACCCAGTACTTC. Protein product: CASSFPPGGVQETQYF.